This T cell receptor (beta chain) originates from a study of blood T cell repertoires in COVID-19. Study-level information: Samples came from the United States, Italy and Spain, spanning acute and convalescent COVID-19. In each case, the material was cDNA or gDNA derived from T cells, B-cell-depleted T cells, or PBMCs.

Per the study methods: Using reference gene primer amplification, nucleated cell counts were estimated. Repertoires were generated with immunoSEQ multiplex PCR, while TCRdb's copy carries only in-frame clones and drops some. Clone size and the V and J calls come from that table; the DNA yielded D and trimming. The sample has 120,000 to 150,000 clones; approximately 86% are singletons. Germline CDR1 and CDR2: SGHTA and FQGNSA. The CDR3 spans 14 residues. Trimming took 5 bases from V and 10 from J; bases not matched to a gene: 6. The chain employs TRBV7-2 and TRBJ1-4; 11 bases align to TRBD1. Material for sequencing was peripheral blood. The sequence was collected from a human donor in a cohort sampled during active COVID-19. The CDR3 DNA is TGTGCCAGCAGCGTGGACAGGGGGCTAGGAAAACTGTTTTTT. Translation gives CASSVDRGLGKLFF. The entire variable domain, with the rest obtained from reference TRBV7-2 and TRBJ1-4, is as follows: GAGVSQSPSNKVTEKGKDVELRCDPISGHTALYWYRQSLGQGLEFLIYFQGNSAPDKSGLPSDRFSAERTGGSVSTLTIQRTQQEDSAVYLCASSVDRGLGKLFFGSGTQLSVL.